This T cell receptor (beta chain) emerged from a study of CD8 T cells in Susac syndrome. About the study: At the time of blood draw, patients with Susac syndrome were therapy-naive, receiving corticosteroids, or receiving intravenous immunoglobulin alone.

Study-level findings and limits: In Susac syndrome, the CD4+ T cell repertoires did not show clonal expansion.

After extraction with the RNeasy kit, 0.5 to 1 ug of the RNA was reverse transcribed using random hexamers. From the immunoSEQ multiplex PCR reads, TCRdb called clonotypes with MiXCR, one entry per CDR3 protein. The sample holds under 200,000 distinct CDR3 sequences, approximately 95% seen once. Concerning this clonotype itself: Its target is not known.

This CDR3 spans 13 amino acids. Trimming took 8 bases from V and 4 from J, leaving 12 bases between them. The germline gives CDR1 KGHDR, CDR2 SFDVKD. Sequencing targeted TCR beta in T cells from blood (CD8+ and CD4+). FACS enriched CD8+ TEMRA cells, while bulk CD8+ and CD4+ were negatively isolated. The specimen was CD4+ T cells from PBMCs. V gene TRBV24-1 combines with J gene TRBJ2-3, with D unclear. The sequence was obtained from a human donor with Susac syndrome. The CDR3 coding sequence is TGTGCCACCAAAGGATTTGGGGCAGATACGCAGTATTTT. It encodes CATKGFGADTQYF.